This TCR beta chain was found in a study of cytomegalovirus exposure and HLA in healthy donors. With 60 Vbeta and 13 Jbeta primers, the PCR was carried out. Produced via immunoSEQ multiplex PCR; TCRdb's table is partial and in-frame only. Of some 44,000 clones listed, approximately 86% are singletons. Germline lookup yields CDR1 SGHTA and CDR2 FQGTGA. V was clipped by 6 bases and J by 7 bases, with 15 bases between them. The CDR3 sequence is 14 residues long. Overall study findings and caveats: A further, later analysis showed that HLA-associated TCR beta chains (compared with equally common others) were more clonally expanded. The authors judged a highly shared variant cluster likely a sequencing artifact. V- and J-gene trimming in TCR beta was tied to a missense DCLRE1C variant by an analysis performed later.

Concerning this clone itself: Its antigen is unknown.

This TCR was recovered from a woman in her forties in good health and CMV-seropositive. The chain carries TRBV7-3 and TRBJ2-2, with D perhaps matching TRBD2 (5 bases). The sequencing input was PBMCs. The CDR3: CASSRTGLSGELFF. Written as DNA, the CDR3 is TGTGCCAGCAGTCGTACGGGGTTAAGCGGGGAGCTGTTTTTT.